The TCR beta chain described here comes from a study of glioma-infiltrating T cells. The CDR3 runs to 11 residues. The germline gives CDR1 SQVTM, CDR2 ANQGSEA. V lost 7 bases and J lost 2, with 8 bases in between. In this sample, this clonotype turned up many times. Using RNA template, CDR3s of TCR alpha and beta were amplified with iRepertoire arm-PCR. For one-step reverse transcription and amplification, 100-400 ng of tissue mRNA or PBMC total RNA was used. TCRdb reanalysed the multiplex PCR reads using MiXCR and keeps one entry per CDR3 protein. The sample has fewer than 250,000 distinct CDR3 sequences, approximately 30% seen once.

This clonotype originated in a human donor with low-grade glioma or glioblastoma, undergoing nonglioma brain surgery, or in good health (not recorded which). The sample comprised glioma tissue, nonneoplastic brain tissue, or PBMCs (not recorded which). This chain connects TRBV29-1 to TRBJ1-2; D gene unclear. The CDR3 DNA reads TGCAGCGACGGAGACAACTATGGCTACACCTTC. It codes for CSDGDNYGYTF. The whole variable domain, filled in from reference TRBV29-1 and TRBJ1-2, reads SAVISQKPSRDICQRGTSLTIQCQVDSQVTMMFWYRQQPGQSLTLIATANQGSEATYESGFVIDKFPISRPNLTFSTLTVSNMSPEDSSIYLCSDGDNYGYTFGSGTRLTVV.